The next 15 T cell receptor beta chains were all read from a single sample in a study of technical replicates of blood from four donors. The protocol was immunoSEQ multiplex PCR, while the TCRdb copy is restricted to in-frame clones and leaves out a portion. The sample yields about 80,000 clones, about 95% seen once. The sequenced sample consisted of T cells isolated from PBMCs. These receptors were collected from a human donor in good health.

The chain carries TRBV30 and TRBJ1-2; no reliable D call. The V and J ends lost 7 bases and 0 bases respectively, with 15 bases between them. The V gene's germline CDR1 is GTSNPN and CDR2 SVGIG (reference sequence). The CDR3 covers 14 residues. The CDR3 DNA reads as TGTGCCTCGAGGAGAGGATCAGCTAACTATGGCTACACCTTC. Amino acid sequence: CASRRGSANYGYTF.

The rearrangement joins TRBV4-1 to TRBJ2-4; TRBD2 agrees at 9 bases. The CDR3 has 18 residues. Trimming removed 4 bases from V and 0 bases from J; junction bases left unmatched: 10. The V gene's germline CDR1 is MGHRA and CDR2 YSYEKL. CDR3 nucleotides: TGCGCCAGCAGCCCATTAGCGGGAGAGAGGCTAGCCAAAAACATTCAGTACTTC. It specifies CASSPLAGERLAKNIQYF.

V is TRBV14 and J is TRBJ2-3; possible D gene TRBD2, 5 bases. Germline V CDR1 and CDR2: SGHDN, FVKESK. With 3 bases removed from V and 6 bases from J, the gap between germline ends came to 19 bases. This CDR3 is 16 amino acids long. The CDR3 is CASSQPNSRWRDTQYF. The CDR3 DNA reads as TGTGCCAGCAGCCAGCCGAACTCCCGGTGGAGGGATACGCAGTATTTT.

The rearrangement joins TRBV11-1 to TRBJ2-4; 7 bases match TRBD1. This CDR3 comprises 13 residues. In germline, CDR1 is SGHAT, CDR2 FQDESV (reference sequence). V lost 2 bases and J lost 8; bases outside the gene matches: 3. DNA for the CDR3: TGTGCCAGCAGCTTAAGGGGGCGCGACATTCAGTACTTC. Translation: CASSLRGRDIQYF.

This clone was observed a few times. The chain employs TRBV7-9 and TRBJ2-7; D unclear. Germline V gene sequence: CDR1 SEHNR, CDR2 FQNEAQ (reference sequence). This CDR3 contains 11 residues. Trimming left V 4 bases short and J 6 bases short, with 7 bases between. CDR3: CASSSSSEQYF. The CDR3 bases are TGTGCCAGCAGCTCCAGTTCCGAGCAGTACTTC.

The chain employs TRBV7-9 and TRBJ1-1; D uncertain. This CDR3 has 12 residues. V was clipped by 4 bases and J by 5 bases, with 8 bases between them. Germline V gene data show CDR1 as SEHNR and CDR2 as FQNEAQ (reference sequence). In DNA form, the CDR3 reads TGTGCCAGCAGCTCCCTAATTACTGAAGCTTTCTTT. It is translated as CASSSLITEAFF.

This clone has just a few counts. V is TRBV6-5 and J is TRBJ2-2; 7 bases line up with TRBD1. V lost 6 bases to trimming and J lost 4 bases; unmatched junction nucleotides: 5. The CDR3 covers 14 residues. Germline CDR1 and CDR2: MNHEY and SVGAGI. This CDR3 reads CASSRTGLTGELFF. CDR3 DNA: TGTGCCAGCAGCAGGACAGGTCTCACCGGGGAGCTGTTTTTT.

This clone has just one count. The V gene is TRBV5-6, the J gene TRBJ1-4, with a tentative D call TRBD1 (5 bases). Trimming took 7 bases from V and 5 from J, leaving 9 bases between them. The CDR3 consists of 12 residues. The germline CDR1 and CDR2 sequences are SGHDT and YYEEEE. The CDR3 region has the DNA TGTGCCAGCGGACACGAGAATGAAAAACTGTTTTTT. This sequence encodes CASGHENEKLFF.

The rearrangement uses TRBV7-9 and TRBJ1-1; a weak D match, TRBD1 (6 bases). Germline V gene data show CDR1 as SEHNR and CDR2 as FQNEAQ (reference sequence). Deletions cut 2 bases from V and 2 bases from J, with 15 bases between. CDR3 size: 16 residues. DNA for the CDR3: TGTGCCAGCAGCTTAACGATGGGGGGGCTTAACACTGAAGCTTTCTTT. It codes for CASSLTMGGLNTEAFF.

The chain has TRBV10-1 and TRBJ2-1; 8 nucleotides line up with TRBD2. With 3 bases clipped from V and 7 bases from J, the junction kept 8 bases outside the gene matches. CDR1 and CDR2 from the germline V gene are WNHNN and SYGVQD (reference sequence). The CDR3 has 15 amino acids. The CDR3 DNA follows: TGCGCCAGCAGTGATCTTGGACTAGCAGGGAATGAGCAGTTCTTC. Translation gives CASSDLGLAGNEQFF.

CDR3 loop: CASSLQGPITDTQYF. The CDR3 DNA sequence: TGTGCCAGCTCACTACAGGGTCCTATCACAGATACGCAGTATTTT. V usage is TRBV18 and J usage is TRBJ2-3; possible D gene TRBD1, 6 bases. Germline V gene sequence: CDR1 KGHSH, CDR2 LQKENI. V gave up 4 bases and J gave up 2 bases, with 13 bases separating them. This CDR3 comprises 15 residues. The full variable domain, its missing parts supplied by reference TRBV18 and TRBJ2-3, is NAGVMQNPRHLVRRRGQEARLRCSPMKGHSHVYWYRQLPEEGLKFMVYLQKENIIDESGMPKERFSAEFPKEGPSILRIQQVVRGDSAAYFCASSLQGPITDTQYFGPGTRLTVL.

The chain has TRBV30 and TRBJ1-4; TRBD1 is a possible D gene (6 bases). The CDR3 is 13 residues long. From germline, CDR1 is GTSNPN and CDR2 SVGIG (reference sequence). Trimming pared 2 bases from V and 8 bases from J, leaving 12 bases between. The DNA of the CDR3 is TGTGCCTGGAGTCCTACAGGGTGGGAAAAACTGTTTTTT. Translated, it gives CAWSPTGWEKLFF.

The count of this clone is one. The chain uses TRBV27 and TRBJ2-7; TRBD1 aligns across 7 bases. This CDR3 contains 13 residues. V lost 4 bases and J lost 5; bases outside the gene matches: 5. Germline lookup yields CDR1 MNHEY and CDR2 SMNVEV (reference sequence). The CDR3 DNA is TGTGCCAGCAGTTACCTACAGGGGCACGAGCAGTACTTC. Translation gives CASSYLQGHEQYF.

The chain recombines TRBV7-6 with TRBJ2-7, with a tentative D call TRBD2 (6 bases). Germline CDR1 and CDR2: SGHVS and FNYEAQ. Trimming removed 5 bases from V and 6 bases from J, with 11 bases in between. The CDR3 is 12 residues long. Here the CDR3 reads CASSPIAVEQYF. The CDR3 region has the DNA TGTGCCAGCAGCCCCATAGCGGTCGAGCAGTACTTC. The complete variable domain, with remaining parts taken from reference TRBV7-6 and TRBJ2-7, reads GAGVSQSPRYKVTKRGQDVALRCDPISGHVSLYWYRQALGQGPEFLTYFNYEAQQDKSGLPNDRFSAERPEGSISTLTIQRTEQRDSAMYRCASSPIAVEQYFGPGTRLTVT.

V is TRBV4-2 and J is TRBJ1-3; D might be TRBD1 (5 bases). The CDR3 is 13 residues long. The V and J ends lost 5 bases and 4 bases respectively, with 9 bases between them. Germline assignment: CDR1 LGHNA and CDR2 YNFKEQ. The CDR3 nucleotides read TGTGCCAGCAGCTTGGACACCGGAAACACCATATATTTT. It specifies CASSLDTGNTIYF.